This T cell receptor (beta chain) was identified during a study of T cell responses to AZD1222 COVID-19 vaccine. Study-wide results and limits: Regions 160-218 and 743-854 dominated among vaccine-associated CD4 TCRs spanning spike. Two doses of AZD1222 preceded a rise in Spike-specific TCR breadth and depth. There were mostly white British donors and more females than males, and clonal diversity was possibly underestimated.

Researchers grouped second doses given at about 4 or about 12 weeks into one pool. Produced via immunoSEQ multiplex PCR; TCRdb's table is partial and in-frame only. The sample records about 73,000 clones, roughly 90% being singletons. Germline V gives CDR1 MNHEY, CDR2 SVGAGI. The CDR3 loop spans 13 amino acids. The J segment lost 12 bases and the V segment lost 7 bases, leaving 9 bases of the junction unmatched. In regard to this clone: Its antigen is as yet unknown.

The chain carries TRBV6-5 and TRBJ2-7, with 13 positions matching TRBD2. The sample was peripheral blood, taken 28 days after the second AZD1222 dose. This receptor was taken from an adult who received the AZD1222 COVID-19 vaccine. The CDR3 spells CASTEGLAGSGYF. CDR3 DNA sequence: TGTGCCAGCACCGAGGGACTAGCGGGGAGCGGGTACTTC.